Shown below are 11 T cell receptor beta chains from a single sample sequenced in a study of spatial heterogeneity in lung cancer. Stated time point: blood at routine non-recurrence follow-up after resection. TCRdb analysed the 5' RACE reads with MiXCR anew, one entry per CDR3 protein. The sample lists 35,000 to 45,000 distinct CDR3 sequences; 6% to 9.5% were seen once. Sequencing was performed on PBMCs, taken at follow-up. These receptors all come from a male donor with early-stage non-small cell lung cancer.

This clonotype was seen many times. The CDR3 sequence: CASTGQDNYGYTF. The CDR3 DNA follows: TGTGCCAGTACGGGGCAAGATAACTATGGCTACACCTTC. The J gene is TRBJ1-2, the V gene TRBV7-9, with D maybe TRBD1 (5 bases). CDR3 length: 13 residues. Germline lookup yields CDR1 SEHNR and CDR2 FQNEAQ (reference sequence). The V end lost 9 bases, the J end lost 1 base, and 12 bases lay between the germline ends.

This clonotype was found many times. V usage is TRBV7-3 and J usage is TRBJ1-1; weak D call: TRBD1 (5 bases). This CDR3 is built from 13 residues. Germline CDR1 SGHTA, CDR2 FQGTGA. Between the trimmed V and J ends, which lost 5 bases and 1 base, there was a span of 8 bases. CDR3 residues: CASSQTGNTEAFF. The CDR3 coding sequence is TGTGCCAGCAGCCAAACAGGGAACACTGAAGCTTTCTTT.

This clonotype was detected ten times or more. CDR3 nucleotide sequence: TGTGCCAGCAGTGCCCCGGGACAGGGAATCGATGAGCAGTTCTTC. Its translation is CASSAPGQGIDEQFF. The gene calls are TRBV25-1 and TRBJ2-1, with 9 bases fitting TRBD1. Losses at the gene ends were 4 bases for V and 8 bases for J; bases not matched to a gene: 9. This CDR3 region has 15 residues. The V gene's germline CDR1 is MGHDK and CDR2 SYGVNS.

This clonotype was recorded many times. This sequence joins TRBV2 and TRBJ1-2; D unresolved. The germline gives CDR1 SNHLY, CDR2 FYNNEI. This CDR3 region has 12 residues. V was shortened by 8 bases and J by 0 bases, with 7 bases between the two germline ends. CDR3 loop: CASRATNYGYTF. CDR3 nucleotide sequence: TGTGCCAGCCGAGCAACTAACTATGGCTACACCTTC. Together with reference TRBV2 and TRBJ1-2, the CDR3 gives the full variable domain: EPEVTQTPSHQVTQMGQEVILRCVPISNHLYFYWYRQILGQKVEFLVSFYNNEISEKSEIFDDQFSVERPDGSNFTLKIRSTKLEDSAMYFCASRATNYGYTFGSGTRLTVV.

This rearrangement joins TRBV5-5 to TRBJ2-2, with D possibly being TRBD1 or TRBD2 (5 bases each). The germline CDR1 and CDR2 sequences are SGHKS and YYEKEE (reference sequence). The CDR3 is made up of 15 amino acids. V was cut by 4 bases and J by 2 bases, with 12 bases left in between. The CDR3 protein is CASSPLGDNTGELFF. The CDR3 DNA sequence: TGTGCCAGCAGCCCTCTGGGGGACAACACCGGGGAGCTGTTTTTT.

This clonotype has a count of ten or more. The DNA for the CDR3 is TGTGCCAGCAGTTACTCGGGACAGGGAGTCGATATCAGAGGTTCACCCCTCCACTTT. Residues: CASSYSGQGVDIRGSPLHF. This rearrangement joins TRBV6-2 or TRBV6-3 to TRBJ1-6, with TRBD1 identical over 9 bases. V was pared by 0 bases and J by 9 bases, with 15 bases of the junction left unmatched. From germline, CDR1 is MNHEY and CDR2 SVGEGT. CDR3 length: 19 amino acids.

This clonotype occurred many times. The chain links TRBV29-1 to TRBJ1-4; D remains unclear. Trimming pared 1 base from V and 7 bases from J, leaving 10 bases between. There are 13 residues in the CDR3. The germline V gene has CDR1 SQVTM and CDR2 ANQGSEA. Here the CDR3 DNA reads TGCAGCGTTGAAGGGTTCGAGAGTGAAAAACTGTTTTTT. It yields the protein CSVEGFESEKLFF.

The rearrangement links TRBV6-1 to TRBJ1-2; D not resolved. Germline V gives CDR1 MNHNS, CDR2 SASEGT. V lost 7 bases to trimming and J lost 6 bases, with 9 bases between them. This CDR3 contains 11 residues. The CDR3 DNA is TGTGCCAGCATGGGTGGGGATGGCTACACCTTC. Its protein is CASMGGDGYTF.

In this sample, this clonotype turned up many times. J is TRBJ2-5 and V is TRBV20-1; TRBD2 aligns across 9 bases. The CDR3 consists of 15 residues. The ends lost 0 bases at V and 1 base at J; junction bases unmatched: 3. The germline V gene has CDR1 DFQATT and CDR2 SNEGSKA (reference sequence). CDR3 amino acids: CSARDLAGAQETQYF. The CDR3 DNA sequence: TGCAGTGCTAGAGATTTAGCGGGGGCCCAAGAGACCCAGTACTTC.

There are many counts of this clonotype. Written as DNA, the CDR3 is TGTGCCAGCAGTAAGGGACAGGGGGGTTCACCCCTCCACTTT. This codes for CASSKGQGGSPLHF. This chain uses TRBV6-6 with TRBJ1-6; 11 bases match TRBD1. V lost 5 bases and J lost 9; bases outside the gene matches: 3. The CDR3 is 14 residues long. CDR1 MNHNY and CDR2 SVGAGI come from the germline V gene (reference sequence).

Ten or more counts support this clonotype. The V and J genes are TRBV6-5 and TRBJ2-6; TRBD1 aligns across 10 bases. The CDR3 totals 18 residues. Germline V gene data show CDR1 as MNHEY and CDR2 as SVGAGI. J lost 0 bases, V lost 6 bases, and 8 bases had no gene match. The CDR3: CASSRGDRGSSGANVLTF. CDR3 nucleotide sequence: TGTGCCAGCAGCCGGGGGGACAGGGGAAGCTCTGGGGCCAACGTCCTGACTTTC.